This TCR beta chain was identified during a study of pediatric ulcerative colitis. Study-wide background: Six or seven patients showed pancolitis and two showed left-sided colitis.

This clone has more than one count but fewer than ten. The survey-level immunoSEQ assay was used. Some clones are missing from TCRdb's copy, which holds only in-frame ones; the method was immunoSEQ multiplex PCR. The repertoire holds over 30,000 clones, with about 81% as singletons. Rectal tissue came from one to two pinch biopsies taken at colonoscopy. The diagnostic colonoscopy in ulcerative colitis patients preceded any immunosuppressive treatment. V was clipped by 0 bases and J by 1 base, with 6 bases between them. This CDR3 has 15 residues. The germline V gene encodes CDR1 LGHNA and CDR2 YNFKEQ. This receptor was identified in a boy aged 5-17 years with mild ulcerative colitis. Sequenced: gut tissue. V gene TRBV4-2 combines with J gene TRBJ2-2; D remains ambiguous. The CDR3: CASSQEGLNTGELFF. Written as DNA, the CDR3 is TGTGCCAGCAGCCAAGAGGGCCTGAACACCGGGGAGCTGTTTTTT.